The T cell receptor beta chain under discussion was sequenced for a study of identical twins. This clonotype was observed a handful of times. TCRdb redid the calling of the 5' RACE reads with MiXCR, one entry per CDR3 protein. Of about 470,000 distinct CDR3 sequences listed, roughly 26% were seen once; the top ten hold roughly 2.8%. These same records also appear under a second study, on T cells expressing NK-cell markers.

This clonotype was obtained from a woman younger than 35 in good health. Sequenced sample: CD4+ T cells sorted from blood.

The CDR3 sequence: CASSFRSAGRADTQYF. CDR3 nucleotide sequence: TGTGCCAGCAGTTTCAGGTCGGCGGGACGCGCAGATACGCAGTATTTT. The chain combines TRBV12-3 or TRBV12-4 with TRBJ2-3; maybe TRBD2 (6 bases). Trimming left V 3 bases short and J 4 bases short, with 17 bases between. The CDR3 extends over 16 amino acids.